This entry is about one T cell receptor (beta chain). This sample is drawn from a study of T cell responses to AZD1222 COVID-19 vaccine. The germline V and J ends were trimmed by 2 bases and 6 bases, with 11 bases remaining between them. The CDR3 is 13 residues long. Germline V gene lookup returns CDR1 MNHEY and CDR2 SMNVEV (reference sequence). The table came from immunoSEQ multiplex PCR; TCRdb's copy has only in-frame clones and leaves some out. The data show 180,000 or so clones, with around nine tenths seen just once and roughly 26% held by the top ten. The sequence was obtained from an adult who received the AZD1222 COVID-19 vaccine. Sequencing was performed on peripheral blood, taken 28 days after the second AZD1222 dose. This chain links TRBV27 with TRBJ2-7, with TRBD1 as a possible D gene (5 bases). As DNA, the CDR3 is TGTGCCAGCAGTTTAGGGGCAGACCTCGAGCAGTACTTC. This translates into CASSLGADLEQYF.